The 32 T cell receptor beta chains presented below share a single source sample, sequenced in a study of regulatory T cells in long-lasting Graves disease. Time point: newly diagnosed GD, antithyroid drugs for less than 3 months. PBMC-extracted RNA yielded the TCR library. Libraries of TCR beta came from iRepertoire HTBI primers plus Arm-PCR of CDR3 regions. TCRdb passed the multiplex PCR reads through MiXCR, listing each CDR3 protein once. Of 580,000 or so distinct CDR3 sequences listed, 15% to 20% are singletons. Another study also made use of these data, one on T cells in Graves' hyperthyroidism and ophthalmopathy.

Material: peripheral blood mononuclear cells (PBMCs), obtained at new diagnosis, from a patient treated with antithyroid drugs. The receptors shown here come from a man aged 18 to 29 with Graves disease.

This clonotype has at least ten counts. The chain is built from TRBV28 and TRBJ2-1; D call uncertain. V lost 4 bases and J 6 bases, leaving 1 base between the germline ends. Germline V gene data show CDR1 as MDHEN and CDR2 as SYDVKM. The CDR3 runs 10 residues. The CDR3 bases are TGTGCCAGCAGTTCCAATGAGCAGTTCTTC. Translating it yields CASSSNEQFF.

This clonotype was seen many times. This chain connects TRBV6-2 or TRBV6-3 to TRBJ2-6; 11 bases match TRBD2. CDR1 and CDR2 from the germline V gene are MNHEY and SVGEGT. V lost 5 bases to trimming and J lost 2 bases; unmatched junction nucleotides: 11. CDR3 length: 19 residues. The DNA of the CDR3 is TGTGCCAGCAGTACGCCGAAGACTAGCGGGACCGCTGGGGCCAACGTCCTGACTTTC. Translated, it gives CASSTPKTSGTAGANVLTF.

This clonotype was seen only a few times. V and J are TRBV9 and TRBJ2-2, with TRBD2 matching over 11 bases. Germline loops: CDR1 SGDLS, CDR2 YYNGEE. Trimming cost V 4 bases and J 3 bases; bases outside gene matches: 5. CDR3 size: 16 residues. CDR3 bases: TGTGCCAGCAGCTTAGCGGGAGGGCGGGACACCGGGGAGCTGTTTTTT. Its translation: CASSLAGGRDTGELFF.

A few counts support this clonotype. V and J are TRBV7-2 and TRBJ1-1; D might be TRBD1 (5 bases). V was cut by 5 bases and J by 0 bases, with 7 bases left in between. In germline, CDR1 is SGHTA, CDR2 FQGNSA. This CDR3 spans 13 amino acids. CDR3 sequence (DNA): TGTGCCAGCAGCAAACAGGTGAACACTGAAGCTTTCTTT. Translated: CASSKQVNTEAFF.

The chain has TRBV4-1 and TRBJ2-1; 13 nucleotides agree with TRBD2. Germline V CDR1 and CDR2: MGHRA, YSYEKL. V lost 7 bases to trimming and J lost 5 bases; unmatched junction nucleotides: 2. The CDR3 has 14 amino acids. The CDR3 region has the DNA TGCGCCAGCACCGGGACTAGCGGGGACAATGAGCAGTTCTTC. Translating it yields CASTGTSGDNEQFF.

V is TRBV7-9 and J is TRBJ2-4; D is uncertain. The V gene lost 1 base and the J gene lost 4 bases, with 8 bases spanning the gap. Per germline, CDR1 SEHNR and CDR2 FQNEAQ (reference sequence). The CDR3 length is 14 residues. The CDR3 nucleotides are TGTGCCAGCAGCTTAGGCAAAGAAAAAAACATTCAGTACTTC. Protein product: CASSLGKEKNIQYF.

This clonotype was recorded at least ten times. The V call is TRBV11-3, the J call TRBJ2-1, with 9 bases that match TRBD2. CDR3 length equals 15 residues. V shed 2 bases and J 5 bases; nucleotides not matched to a gene: 4. The germline CDR1 and CDR2 sequences are SGHNT and YENEEA. The CDR3 coding sequence is TGTGCCAGCAGCTTAATAGCGGGAGATCACAATGAGCAGTTCTTC. Translating gives CASSLIAGDHNEQFF.

This clonotype was seen repeatedly, ten times or more. The gene calls are TRBV6-1 and TRBJ2-7; TRBD1 might be the D (6 bases). V was shortened by 8 bases and J by 5 bases, with 16 bases between the two germline ends. Looked up from germline, CDR1 is MNHNS and CDR2 is SASEGT. The CDR3 contains 13 residues. In nucleotides, the CDR3 is TGTGCCAGCGGGGACACGGTGGTGGACGAGCAGTACTTC. Translated, it gives CASGDTVVDEQYF.

J is TRBJ2-7 and V is TRBV2; D gene unclear. The CDR3 spans 15 residues. Per germline, CDR1 SNHLY and CDR2 FYNNEI. Trimming shortened V by 2 bases and J by 1 base, and 12 bases separated the two germline ends. This chain's CDR3 is CASSEHSPVSYEQYF. DNA of the CDR3: TGTGCCAGCAGTGAACACAGCCCGGTTTCCTACGAGCAGTACTTC. The full variable domain, in which reference TRBV2 and TRBJ2-7 provide the parts outside the CDR3, is EPEVTQTPSHQVTQMGQEVILRCVPISNHLYFYWYRQILGQKVEFLVSFYNNEISEKSEIFDDQFSVERPDGSNFTLKIRSTKLEDSAMYFCASSEHSPVSYEQYFGPGTRLTVT.

This clonotype was recorded at least ten times. The rearrangement links TRBV11-3 to TRBJ2-1; 8 positions match TRBD1. Germline V lookup: CDR1 SGHNT, CDR2 YENEEA. This CDR3 contains 13 residues. After removal of 4 bases from V and 9 bases from J, the junction contained 5 bases not matched to a gene. The CDR3 nucleotides are TGTGCCAGCAGCTCGACAGGGGTGATTGAGCAGTTCTTC. Its translation is CASSSTGVIEQFF. Full variable domain (missing parts from reference TRBV11-3 and TRBJ2-1): EAGVVQSPRYKIIEKKQPVAFWCNPISGHNTLYWYLQNLGQGPELLIRYENEEAVDDSQLPKDRFSAERLKGVDSTLKIQPAELGDSAVYLCASSSTGVIEQFFGPGTRLTVL.

The table lists this clonotype with many counts. The V call is TRBV6-1, the J call TRBJ2-5, with D tentatively TRBD1 (6 bases). The germline V gene has CDR1 MNHNS and CDR2 SASEGT. The CDR3 covers 16 residues. Trimming took off 6 bases at V and 4 bases at J, with 21 bases between the two ends. The CDR3 sequence: CASSPGRGTLRETQYF. The CDR3 coding sequence is TGTGCCAGCAGCCCGGGCAGGGGTACTTTGAGAGAGACCCAGTACTTC.

The chain uses TRBV4-2 and TRBJ2-5; TRBD2 agrees at 11 bases. The CDR3 consists of 16 residues. V shed 0 bases, J shed 7 bases, and the junction held 7 bases outside the gene matches. Germline values: CDR1 LGHNA, CDR2 YNFKEQ. CDR3 bases: TGTGCCAGCAGCCAAGATCGCCGCGGACTAGCGGGGACCCAGTACTTC. Protein: CASSQDRRGLAGTQYF.

This clonotype was seen many times. This chain links TRBV30 with TRBJ1-5; D is possibly TRBD1 (6 bases). The V end was cut by 0 bases, the J end by 4 bases, with 13 bases between. The CDR3 is 15 residues long. Germline CDR1 and CDR2: GTSNPN and SVGIG (reference sequence). The CDR3 coding sequence is TGTGCCTGGAGTGTTGGGGGACACAAAAATCAGCCCCAGCATTTT. Protein sequence: CAWSVGGHKNQPQHF.

This clonotype came up many times. The chain is built from TRBV28 and TRBJ2-7; 9 nucleotides agree with TRBD1. Germline V gives CDR1 MDHEN, CDR2 SYDVKM. The CDR3 covers 16 residues. The ends lost 0 bases at V and 3 bases at J; junction bases unmatched: 6. Written as DNA, the CDR3 is TGTGCCAGCAGTTTATGGGCGGGACAGGGCCTCTACGAGCAGTACTTC. The encoded protein is CASSLWAGQGLYEQYF.

The CDR3 DNA reads as TGTGCCAGCTCACCAAAAGGACAGGGCTCGAATCAGCCCCAGCATTTT. Encoded protein: CASSPKGQGSNQPQHF. The rearrangement links TRBV18 to TRBJ1-5; 8 positions agree with TRBD1. The CDR3 contains 16 residues. V dropped 2 bases and J dropped 4; count of bases not matched to a gene: 7. Germline loops: CDR1 KGHSH, CDR2 LQKENI.

Note on this clonotype: The junction departs from the called germline gene at one end, perhaps through a read error. The V and J genes are TRBV18 and TRBJ2-5, with no clear D. The better agreement between TRBJ2-7 and the DNA end casts doubt on the J call. Germline CDR1 reads KGHSH; CDR2 reads LQKENI. CDR3 length equals 13 residues. The CDR3 region has the DNA TGTTCCAGCTCACCAGTGGCAGACTACGAGCAGTACTTC. This codes for CSSSPVADYEQYF.

This CDR3 reads CASSLARTSGGKETQYF. The CDR3 region has the DNA TGTGCCAGCAGCTTAGCGCGGACTAGCGGAGGAAAAGAGACCCAGTACTTC. The V call is TRBV7-6, the J call TRBJ2-5; 10 bases are a match to TRBD2. From germline, CDR1 is SGHVS and CDR2 FNYEAQ. Trimming cost V 0 bases and J 3 bases; bases outside gene matches: 7. The CDR3 extends over 17 amino acids.

There are many counts of this clonotype. V and J are TRBV11-2 and TRBJ2-3; tentative D call: TRBD1 (5 bases). This CDR3 is built from 16 residues. V lost 5 bases and J lost 0, with 15 bases in between. Germline V gene data show CDR1 as SGHAT and CDR2 as FQNNGV. The CDR3 DNA follows: TGTGCCAGCAGCACACCCGACAGTCAGAGCACAGATACGCAGTATTTT. Protein: CASSTPDSQSTDTQYF.

This clonotype was seen many times. This sequence joins TRBV28 and TRBJ1-1; TRBD1 matches 9 bases. The CDR3 spans 20 residues. V lost 1 base and J lost 3; bases outside the gene matches: 18. The V gene's germline CDR1 is MDHEN and CDR2 SYDVKM. CDR3 in DNA: TGTGCCAGCAGTTTATTCGGCCCAGACCGGGACAGGGCGCCGGACACTGAAGCTTTCTTT. Translated: CASSLFGPDRDRAPDTEAFF.

This clonotype was seen many times. The chain links TRBV20-1 to TRBJ2-7; 7 nucleotides agree with TRBD2. This CDR3 has 14 residues. CDR1 and CDR2 from the germline V gene are DFQATT and SNEGSKA (reference sequence). V was clipped by 4 bases and J by 0 bases; unmatched bases: 6. The CDR3 here is CSATSGLPSYEQYF. DNA of the CDR3: TGCAGTGCTACTAGCGGTCTACCCTCCTACGAGCAGTACTTC.

The rearrangement uses TRBV11-1 and TRBJ2-3; unclear D gene. The V and J ends lost 7 bases and 7 bases respectively, with 15 bases between them. The CDR3 length is 13 residues. CDR1 and CDR2 from the germline V gene are SGHAT and FQDESV (reference sequence). The CDR3 is CASKPAVWNTQYF. CDR3 bases: TGTGCCAGCAAGCCGGCGGTTTGGAATACGCAGTATTTT.

This clonotype was recorded at least ten times. CDR3 DNA sequence: TGCGCCAGCAGCCCGGACACCGAAGAGACCCAGTACTTC. Protein product: CASSPDTEETQYF. The J gene is TRBJ2-5, the V gene TRBV5-1; maybe TRBD1 (5 bases). The length of the CDR3 is 13 residues. Germline V gene sequence: CDR1 SGHRS, CDR2 YFSETQ. The V end lost 4 bases, the J end lost 3 bases, and 10 bases lay between the germline ends.

This clonotype was counted many times. This rearrangement joins TRBV27 to TRBJ1-2; D gene ambiguous. The length of the CDR3 is 11 residues. The germline CDR1 and CDR2 sequences are MNHEY and SMNVEV (reference sequence). The V end was cut by 3 bases, the J end by 13 bases, with 12 bases between. The CDR3 sequence is CASSFGEVFTF. In DNA, the CDR3 is TGTGCCAGCAGTTTCGGGGAGGTCTTCACCTTC.

The chain uses TRBV28 and TRBJ1-6, with D possibly TRBD1 on 5 matching bases. Trimming took 11 bases from V and 5 from J, leaving 25 bases between them. CDR1 and CDR2 (germline): MDHEN, SYDVKM. The CDR3 contains 17 residues. The DNA of the CDR3 is TGTGCCGGCGGTTTGGGACCCTCCATAGCCAATAATTCACCCCTCCACTTT. This sequence encodes CAGGLGPSIANNSPLHF. The variable domain in full, with the rest retrieved from reference TRBV28 and TRBJ1-6, is DVKVTQSSRYLVKRTGEKVFLECVQDMDHENMFWYRQDPGLGLRLIYFSYDVKMKEKGDIPEGYSVSREKKERFSLILESASTNQTSMYLCAGGLGPSIANNSPLHFGNGTRLTVT.

This clonotype was recorded at least ten times. The rearrangement uses TRBV2 and TRBJ2-5, with D possibly TRBD2 on 5 matching bases. Germline assignment: CDR1 SNHLY and CDR2 FYNNEI. The CDR3 is made up of 15 amino acids. V lost 6 bases, J lost 1 base, and 15 bases lay in between. DNA for the CDR3: TGTGCCAGCAGCGGTACCGGAGCGGCCCAAGAGACCCAGTACTTC. Its translation: CASSGTGAAQETQYF.

The CDR3 is CASSVLAGATDTGELFF. In DNA, the CDR3 is TGCGCCAGCAGCGTTCTAGCGGGAGCGACAGACACCGGGGAGCTGTTTTTT. The chain is built from TRBV5-1 and TRBJ2-2; 10 bases are a match to TRBD2. In germline, CDR1 is SGHRS, CDR2 YFSETQ. With 4 bases clipped from V and 3 bases from J, the junction kept 9 bases outside the gene matches. The CDR3 has 17 residues.

Ten or more counts support this clonotype. The V and J genes are TRBV11-2 and TRBJ2-3; D is uncertain. Germline-derived CDR1 and CDR2 are SGHAT and FQNNGV. V lost 4 bases and J lost 4, with 15 bases in between. The CDR3 is 15 amino acids. This chain's CDR3 is CASSSYRASADTQYF. The DNA of the CDR3 is TGTGCCAGCAGCTCCTACCGGGCATCCGCAGATACGCAGTATTTT.

This clonotype was recorded at least ten times. The V and J genes are TRBV20-1 and TRBJ1-1; D remains ambiguous. This CDR3 region has 14 residues. The germline V and J ends were trimmed by 1 base and 0 bases, with 9 bases remaining between them. Germline V gene sequence: CDR1 DFQATT, CDR2 SNEGSKA (reference sequence). The CDR3 bases are TGCAGTGCTAGAGTGCGGGGTATGAACACTGAAGCTTTCTTT. Its protein is CSARVRGMNTEAFF.

For this clonotype: Since a much larger clone is just one base distant, this may be a read error. This CDR3 fails to terminate in the conserved phenylalanine or tryptophan, so it likely reflects a read error. The genes are TRBV6-9 and TRBJ2-5; TRBD2 aligns across 8 bases. V dropped 4 bases and J dropped 5; count of bases not matched to a gene: 12. The V gene's germline CDR1 is MNHGY and CDR2 SVAAGI. CDR3 length: 16 residues. In DNA form, the CDR3 reads TGTGCCAGCAGTTTTACCGTAGCGGGAAACAAGGAGACCCAGTACTCC. Translation gives CASSFTVAGNKETQYS.

Points on this clonotype: The junction and the germline gene differ at one end; a read error may be behind it. The V gene is TRBV25-1, the J gene TRBJ2-7, with 10 bases matching TRBD1. The CDR3 sequence is 15 residues long. Germline V gene sequence: CDR1 MGHDK, CDR2 SYGVNS. In DNA, the CDR3 is TGTGCCAACAGTCTTGCCGGGACAGGGGTCTACGAGCAGTACTTC. Translated, it gives CANSLAGTGVYEQYF.

This clonotype was seen ten or more times. The genes are TRBV2 and TRBJ1-5, with unresolved D. Trimming took off 1 base at V and 0 bases at J, with 10 bases between the two ends. The CDR3 is made up of 16 amino acids. Germline CDR1 SNHLY, CDR2 FYNNEI. The CDR3: CASSEDLPYSNQPQHF. The CDR3 DNA sequence: TGTGCCAGCAGTGAAGACCTCCCTTATAGCAATCAGCCCCAGCATTTT.

This clonotype was detected ten times or more. The rearrangement joins TRBV11-2 to TRBJ2-1; D ambiguous. V lost 3 bases to trimming and J lost 2 bases, with 8 bases between them. CDR1 is SGHAT, CDR2 FQNNGV, per germline. This CDR3 is built from 14 residues. The CDR3 loop is CASSFVGTYNEQFF. In DNA, the CDR3 is TGTGCCAGCAGCTTTGTGGGAACCTACAATGAGCAGTTCTTC.